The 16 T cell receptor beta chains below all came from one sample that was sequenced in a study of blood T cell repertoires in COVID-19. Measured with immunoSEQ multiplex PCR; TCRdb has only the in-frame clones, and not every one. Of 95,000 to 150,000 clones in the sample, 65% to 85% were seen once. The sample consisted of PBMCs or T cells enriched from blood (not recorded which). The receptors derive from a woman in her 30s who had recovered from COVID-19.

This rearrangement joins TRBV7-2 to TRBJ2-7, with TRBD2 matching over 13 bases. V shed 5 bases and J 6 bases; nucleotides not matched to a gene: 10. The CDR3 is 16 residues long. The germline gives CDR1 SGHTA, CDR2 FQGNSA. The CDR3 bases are TGTGCCAGCAGCCCAACCGGACTAGCGGGAGATCGCGAGCAGTACTTC. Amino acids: CASSPTGLAGDREQYF.

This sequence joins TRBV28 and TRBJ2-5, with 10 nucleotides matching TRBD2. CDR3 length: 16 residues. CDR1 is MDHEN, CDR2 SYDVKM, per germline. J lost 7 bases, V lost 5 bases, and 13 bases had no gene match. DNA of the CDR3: TGTGCCAGCAGTAATTCTAAGCGGGAGGGCCGATGGACCCAGTACTTC. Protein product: CASSNSKREGRWTQYF. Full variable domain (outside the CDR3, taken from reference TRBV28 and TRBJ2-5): DVKVTQSSRYLVKRTGEKVFLECVQDMDHENMFWYRQDPGLGLRLIYFSYDVKMKEKGDIPEGYSVSREKKERFSLILESASTNQTSMYLCASSNSKREGRWTQYFGPGTRLLVL.

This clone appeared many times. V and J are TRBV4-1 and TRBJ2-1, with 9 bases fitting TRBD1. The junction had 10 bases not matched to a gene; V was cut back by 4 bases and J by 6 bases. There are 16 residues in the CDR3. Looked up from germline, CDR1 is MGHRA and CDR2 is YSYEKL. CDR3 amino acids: CASSPYWTGERNEQFF. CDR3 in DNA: TGCGCCAGCAGCCCGTATTGGACAGGGGAGCGCAATGAGCAGTTCTTC.

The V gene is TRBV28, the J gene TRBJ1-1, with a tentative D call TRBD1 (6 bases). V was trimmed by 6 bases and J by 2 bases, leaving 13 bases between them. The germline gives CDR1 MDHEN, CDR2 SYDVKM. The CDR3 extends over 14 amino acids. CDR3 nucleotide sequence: TGTGCCAGCAGCCAACCCAGGGGAAACACTGAAGCTTTCTTT. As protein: CASSQPRGNTEAFF.

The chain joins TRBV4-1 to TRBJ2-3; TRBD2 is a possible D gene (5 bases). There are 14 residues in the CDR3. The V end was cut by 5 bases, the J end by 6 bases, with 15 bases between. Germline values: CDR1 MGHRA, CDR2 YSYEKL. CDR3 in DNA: TGCGCCAGCAGCTTCCGAGGGCCCCCCGATACGCAGTATTTT. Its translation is CASSFRGPPDTQYF.

The CDR3 DNA reads as TGTGCCACCAGTGATCCCGGGACAGTATCTGGGGCCAACGTCCTGACTTTC. Its translation is CATSDPGTVSGANVLTF. The chain recombines TRBV24-1 with TRBJ2-6; the match to TRBD1 covers 7 bases. Germline V gives CDR1 KGHDR, CDR2 SFDVKD. With V trimmed by 3 bases and J by 1 base, 5 bases remained unmatched. This CDR3 spans 17 amino acids.

The CDR3 DNA reads TGTGCCAGCAGCCCGGACAGGAGCACAGATACGCAGTATTTT. Its protein product is CASSPDRSTDTQYF. This chain connects TRBV7-3 to TRBJ2-3; TRBD1 matches 7 bases. V shed 5 bases and J 0 bases; nucleotides not matched to a gene: 2. This CDR3 contains 14 residues. Per germline, CDR1 SGHTA and CDR2 FQGTGA.

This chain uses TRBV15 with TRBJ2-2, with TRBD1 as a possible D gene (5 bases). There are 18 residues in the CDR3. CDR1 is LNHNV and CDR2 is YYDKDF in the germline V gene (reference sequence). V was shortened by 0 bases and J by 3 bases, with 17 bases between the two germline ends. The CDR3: CATSRDRQRRSHTGELFF. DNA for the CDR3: TGTGCCACCAGCAGAGATCGACAGCGCAGGAGCCACACCGGGGAGCTGTTTTTT.

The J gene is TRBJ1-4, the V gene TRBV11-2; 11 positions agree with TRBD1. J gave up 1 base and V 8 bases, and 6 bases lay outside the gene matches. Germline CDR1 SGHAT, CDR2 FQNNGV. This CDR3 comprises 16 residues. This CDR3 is CASGRTGGVTNEKLFF. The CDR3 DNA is TGTGCCAGCGGCCGGACAGGGGGCGTAACTAATGAAAAACTGTTTTTT.

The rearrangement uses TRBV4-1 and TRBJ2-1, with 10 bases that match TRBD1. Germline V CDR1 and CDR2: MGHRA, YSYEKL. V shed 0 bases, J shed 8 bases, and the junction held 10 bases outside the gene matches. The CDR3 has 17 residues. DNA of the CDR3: TGCGCCAGCAGCCAAGAGGTTAGGGACAGGGGCTTTGATGAGCAGTTCTTC. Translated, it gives CASSQEVRDRGFDEQFF.

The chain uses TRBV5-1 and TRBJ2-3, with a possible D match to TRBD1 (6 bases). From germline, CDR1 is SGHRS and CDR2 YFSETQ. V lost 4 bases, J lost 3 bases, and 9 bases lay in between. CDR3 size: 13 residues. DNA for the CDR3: TGCGCCAGCAGCGTTACAGGGACAGATACGCAGTATTTT. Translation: CASSVTGTDTQYF. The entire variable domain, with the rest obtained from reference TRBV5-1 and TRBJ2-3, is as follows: KAGVTQTPRYLIKTRGQQVTLSCSPISGHRSVSWYQQTPGQGLQFLFEYFSETQRNKGNFPGRFSGRQFSNSRSEMNVSTLELGDSALYLCASSVTGTDTQYFGPGTRLTVL.

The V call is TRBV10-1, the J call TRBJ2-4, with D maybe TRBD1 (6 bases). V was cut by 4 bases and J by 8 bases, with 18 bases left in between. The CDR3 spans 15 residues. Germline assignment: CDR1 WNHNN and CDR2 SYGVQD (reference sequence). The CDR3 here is CASSGAGTPDHIQYF. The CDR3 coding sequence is TGCGCCAGCAGTGGAGCCGGGACACCGGATCACATTCAGTACTTC.

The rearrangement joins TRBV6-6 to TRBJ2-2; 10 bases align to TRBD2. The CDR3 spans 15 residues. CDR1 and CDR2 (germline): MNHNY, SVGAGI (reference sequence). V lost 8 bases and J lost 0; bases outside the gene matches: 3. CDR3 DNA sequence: TGTGCCAGCGGAACTAGCGGGACGAACACCGGGGAGCTGTTTTTT. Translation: CASGTSGTNTGELFF.

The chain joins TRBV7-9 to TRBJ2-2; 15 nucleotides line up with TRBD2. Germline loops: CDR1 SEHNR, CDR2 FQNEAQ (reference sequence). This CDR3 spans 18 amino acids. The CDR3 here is CGGTSGRNPIEVTGELFF. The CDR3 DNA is TGTGGAGGGACTAGCGGGAGGAACCCTATCGAAGTCACCGGGGAGCTGTTTTTT.

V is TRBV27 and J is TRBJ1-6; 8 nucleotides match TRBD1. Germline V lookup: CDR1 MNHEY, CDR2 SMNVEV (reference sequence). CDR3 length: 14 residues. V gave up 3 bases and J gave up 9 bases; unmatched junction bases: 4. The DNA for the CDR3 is TGTGCCAGCAGTTTGCGACAGGGGAGTTCACCCCTCCACTTT. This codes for CASSLRQGSSPLHF.

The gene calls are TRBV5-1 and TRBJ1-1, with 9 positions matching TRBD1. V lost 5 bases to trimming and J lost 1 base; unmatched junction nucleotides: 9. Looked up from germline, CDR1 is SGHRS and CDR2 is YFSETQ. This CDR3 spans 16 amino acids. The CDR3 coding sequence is TGCGCCAGCAGGCCGGGACAGGGTCTATGGAACACTGAAGCTTTCTTT. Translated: CASRPGQGLWNTEAFF. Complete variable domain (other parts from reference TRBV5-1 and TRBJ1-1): KAGVTQTPRYLIKTRGQQVTLSCSPISGHRSVSWYQQTPGQGLQFLFEYFSETQRNKGNFPGRFSGRQFSNSRSEMNVSTLELGDSALYLCASRPGQGLWNTEAFFGQGTRLTVV.